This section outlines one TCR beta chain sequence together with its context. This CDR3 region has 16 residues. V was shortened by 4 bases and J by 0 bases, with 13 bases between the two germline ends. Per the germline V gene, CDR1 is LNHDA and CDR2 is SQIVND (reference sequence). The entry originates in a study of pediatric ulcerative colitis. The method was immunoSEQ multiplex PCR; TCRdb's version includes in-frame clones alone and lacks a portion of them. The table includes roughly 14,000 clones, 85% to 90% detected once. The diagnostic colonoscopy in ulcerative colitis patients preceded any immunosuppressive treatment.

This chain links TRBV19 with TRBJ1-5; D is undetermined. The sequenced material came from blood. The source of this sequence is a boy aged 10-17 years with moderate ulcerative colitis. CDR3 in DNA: TGTGCCAGTAGTAACACACCGGGCTATAGCAATCAGCCCCAGCATTTT. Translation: CASSNTPGYSNQPQHF.